These 30 T cell receptor beta chains originate from one sample sequenced in a study of siplizumab effects on memory and regulatory T cells. Generated by immunoSEQ multiplex PCR, the TCRdb table keeps only in-frame clones and is missing some. The profile shows under 130,000 clones, more than 85% of them singletons. The sequenced sample consisted of CD4+ T cells sorted from blood. Receptor source: a human donor in good health.

This clone is a singleton in its sample. The chain combines TRBV5-1 with TRBJ2-1; unclear D gene. CDR3 length equals 14 residues. Looked up from germline, CDR1 is SGHRS and CDR2 is YFSETQ. V lost 6 bases, J lost 7 bases, and 17 bases lay in between. The CDR3 coding sequence is TGCGCCAGCACCGGGCAGGAAGCGCGTAATGAGCAGTTCTTC. Its translation is CASTGQEARNEQFF.

The chain couples TRBV6-5 to TRBJ2-6; D perhaps matches TRBD1 (6 bases). V was shortened by 6 bases and J by 2 bases, with 11 bases between the two germline ends. The CDR3 extends over 15 amino acids. Germline CDR1 MNHEY, CDR2 SVGAGI. The CDR3 DNA follows: TGTGCCAGCAGCATAACAGGGACTGGGGCCAACGTCCTGACTTTC. It specifies CASSITGTGANVLTF.

This chain joins TRBV6-1 and TRBJ2-3; maybe TRBD2 (6 bases). This CDR3 contains 14 residues. CDR1 is MNHNS, CDR2 SASEGT, per germline. V shed 2 bases and J shed 7 bases, with 13 bases lying between them. The chain's CDR3 is CASSERENLNTQYF. CDR3 in DNA: TGTGCCAGCAGTGAACGGGAGAATCTGAATACGCAGTATTTT.

The chain carries TRBV7-2 and TRBJ2-7, with TRBD1 matching over 7 bases. The germline V gene has CDR1 SGHTA and CDR2 FQGNSA. Unmatched junction bases numbered 9, after V lost 4 bases and J lost 3 bases. The CDR3 totals 15 residues. In DNA form, the CDR3 reads TGTGCCAGCAGCTCCGCACCGGGACAGTTCTACGAGCAGTACTTC. This sequence encodes CASSSAPGQFYEQYF.

The V and J genes are TRBV5-4 and TRBJ2-7, with D hard to call. In germline, CDR1 is SGHNT, CDR2 YYREEE (reference sequence). Trimming stripped 4 bases from V and 3 bases from J, with 11 bases between. This CDR3 spans 13 amino acids. CDR3 region: CASSLYRHYEQYF. CDR3 DNA: TGTGCCAGCAGCCTGTACAGACACTACGAGCAGTACTTC.

The CDR3 is CASSHTGTGVRTEAFF. The CDR3 DNA is TGCGCCAGCAGCCATACAGGGACGGGGGTTCGGACTGAAGCTTTCTTT. The chain couples TRBV4-1 to TRBJ1-1, with TRBD1 as a possible D gene (6 bases). CDR1 is MGHRA and CDR2 is YSYEKL in the germline V gene. V was pared by 3 bases and J by 5 bases, with 19 bases between. The CDR3 runs 16 residues.

The chain uses TRBV7-9 and TRBJ1-4; no firm D call. This CDR3 has 14 residues. Germline CDR1 and CDR2: SEHNR and FQNEAQ (reference sequence). Trimming took 5 bases from V and 7 from J, leaving 14 bases between them. The CDR3 protein is CASSITGSFEKLFF. In DNA form, the CDR3 reads TGTGCCAGCAGCATCACGGGCAGCTTTGAAAAACTGTTTTTT. Together with reference TRBV7-9 and TRBJ1-4, the CDR3 gives the full variable domain: DTGVSQNPRHKITKRGQNVTFRCDPISEHNRLYWYRQTLGQGPEFLTYFQNEAQLEKSRLLSDRFSAERPKGSFSTLEIQRTEQGDSAMYLCASSITGSFEKLFFGSGTQLSVL.

The chain is built from TRBV6-1 and TRBJ2-7; 9 bases match TRBD1. The germline CDR1 and CDR2 sequences are MNHNS and SASEGT. This CDR3 region has 14 residues. Trimming took 7 bases from V and 2 from J; bases not matched to a gene: 6. This CDR3 reads CASTRQGGTYEQYF. CDR3 coding DNA: TGTGCCAGCACAAGACAGGGGGGGACCTACGAGCAGTACTTC.

This sequence joins TRBV30 and TRBJ1-2; 8 bases are shared with TRBD1. The V gene's germline CDR1 is GTSNPN and CDR2 SVGIG (reference sequence). This CDR3 is built from 12 residues. The J segment lost 4 bases and the V segment lost 5 bases, leaving 3 bases of the junction unmatched. The CDR3 is CAWAGTGYGYTF. The CDR3 nucleotides read TGTGCCTGGGCCGGGACAGGCTATGGCTACACCTTC.

The chain links TRBV5-6 to TRBJ2-1, with unresolved D. The V end lost 1 base, the J end lost 8 bases, and 4 bases lay between the germline ends. Germline V gene sequence: CDR1 SGHDT, CDR2 YYEEEE. The CDR3 sequence is 11 residues long. The CDR3 DNA sequence: TGTGCCAGCAGCTTGAGCCATGAGCAGTTCTTC. Translation gives CASSLSHEQFF.

The V call is TRBV6-1, the J call TRBJ2-7; TRBD2 aligns across 11 bases. V trimming: 4 bases; J trimming: 7 bases; junction bases outside the gene matches: 9. The CDR3 is made up of 15 amino acids. Germline CDR1 and CDR2: MNHNS and SASEGT. The CDR3 bases are TGTGCCAGCAGTGCCGGGACTAGCGGCCGTTTTGAGCAGTACTTC. It translates to CASSAGTSGRFEQYF.

V and J are TRBV7-3 and TRBJ2-2; no reliable D call. CDR1 SGHTA and CDR2 FQGTGA come from the germline V gene. This CDR3 region has 12 residues. V was clipped by 6 bases and J by 4 bases, with 6 bases between them. Written as DNA, the CDR3 is TGTGCCAGCAGAGCCCTCACCGGGGAGCTGTTTTTT. Translation gives CASRALTGELFF.

This chain uses TRBV5-1 with TRBJ2-7; tentative D call: TRBD2 (5 bases). CDR1 and CDR2 from the germline V gene are SGHRS and YFSETQ. This CDR3 is 14 amino acids long. Trimming took 1 base from V and 3 from J, leaving 11 bases between them. The CDR3 nucleotides read TGCGCCAGCAGCTTGAGGGTAGGGAGCTACGAGCAGTACTTC. This gives the protein CASSLRVGSYEQYF.

The rearrangement joins TRBV10-3 to TRBJ1-4; D uncertain. CDR3 length: 12 residues. Germline V lookup: CDR1 ENHRY, CDR2 SYGVKD. Trimming pared 10 bases from V and 7 bases from J, leaving 13 bases between. In DNA, the CDR3 is TGTGCCACCAACTCGTGGGGTGAAAAACTGTTTTTT. Its protein is CATNSWGEKLFF.

The rearrangement joins TRBV5-1 to TRBJ1-2; D call uncertain. This CDR3 contains 15 residues. V lost 4 bases and J lost 2, with 15 bases in between. CDR1 and CDR2 (germline): SGHRS, YFSETQ. The CDR3 sequence is CASSPNGLENYGYTF. DNA of the CDR3: TGCGCCAGCAGCCCGAACGGGTTAGAGAACTATGGCTACACCTTC. Together with reference TRBV5-1 and TRBJ1-2, the CDR3 gives the full variable domain: KAGVTQTPRYLIKTRGQQVTLSCSPISGHRSVSWYQQTPGQGLQFLFEYFSETQRNKGNFPGRFSGRQFSNSRSEMNVSTLELGDSALYLCASSPNGLENYGYTFGSGTRLTVV.

The chain employs TRBV11-3 and TRBJ2-1; no firm D call. Trimming took 5 bases from V and 5 from J, leaving 19 bases between them. From germline, CDR1 is SGHNT and CDR2 YENEEA. The CDR3 loop spans 16 amino acids. CDR3 bases: TGTGCCAGCAGCCCCCGCCATCGCGCATATAACAATGAGCAGTTCTTC. It codes for CASSPRHRAYNNEQFF.

The chain joins TRBV29-1 to TRBJ2-1; D not certain. Per the germline V gene, CDR1 is SQVTM and CDR2 is ANQGSEA. The CDR3 totals 14 residues. Trimming took 7 bases from V and 3 from J, leaving 16 bases between them. The CDR3 nucleotides read TGCAGCGCCCGGAGTTTAGTAAACTACAATGAGCAGTTCTTC. The encoded protein is CSARSLVNYNEQFF.

This sequence joins TRBV28 and TRBJ1-1, with 7 positions matching TRBD1. This CDR3 has 12 amino acids. The ends lost 10 bases at V and 6 bases at J; junction bases unmatched: 8. From germline, CDR1 is MDHEN and CDR2 SYDVKM. The CDR3 here is CAISTGMPEAFF. For the CDR3, the DNA is TGTGCCATCTCGACAGGGATGCCTGAAGCTTTCTTT.

This chain uses TRBV19 with TRBJ2-7; D could derive from TRBD1 or TRBD2 (5 bases each). V lost 6 bases, J lost 2 bases, and 17 bases lay in between. The CDR3 runs 15 residues. Germline CDR1 LNHDA, CDR2 SQIVND (reference sequence). For the CDR3, the DNA is TGTGCCAGTAGCCCCGCCCCGGGACCAGCCTACGAGCAGTACTTC. It specifies CASSPAPGPAYEQYF. The full variable domain, with the rest looked up from reference TRBV19 and TRBJ2-7, is DGGITQSPKYLFRKEGQNVTLSCEQNLNHDAMYWYRQDPGQGLRLIYYSQIVNDFQKGDIAEGYSVSREKKESFPLTVTSAQKNPTAFYLCASSPAPGPAYEQYFGPGTRLTVT.

The chain employs TRBV6-1 and TRBJ2-5; 7 nucleotides line up with TRBD1. In germline, CDR1 is MNHNS, CDR2 SASEGT. V shed 2 bases and J 7 bases; nucleotides not matched to a gene: 4. This CDR3 comprises 13 residues. CDR3 DNA: TGTGCCAGCAGTGAAATCGCAGGGGGGACCCAGTACTTC. Its translation is CASSEIAGGTQYF.

J is TRBJ1-6 and V is TRBV6-5; possible D gene TRBD1, 5 bases. The CDR3 covers 15 residues. V gave up 0 bases and J gave up 9 bases, with 12 bases separating them. The germline CDR1 and CDR2 sequences are MNHEY and SVGAGI. The CDR3 bases are TGTGCCAGCAGTTACTCGGGAAGGGGCCCTTCACCCCTCCACTTT. Translating it yields CASSYSGRGPSPLHF.

The chain has TRBV9 and TRBJ2-3, with a possible D match to TRBD2 (5 bases). Germline loops: CDR1 SGDLS, CDR2 YYNGEE. Trimming left V 3 bases short and J 6 bases short, with 26 bases between. This CDR3 is 18 amino acids long. The CDR3 coding sequence is TGTGCCAGCAGCGCGGGGATTATGAGGGAAGGTTCGAGGGATACGCAGTATTTT. This gives the protein CASSAGIMREGSRDTQYF.

This chain links TRBV11-2 with TRBJ1-2; 8 bases match TRBD1. The germline CDR1 and CDR2 sequences are SGHAT and FQNNGV. The CDR3 is 13 residues long. After removal of 5 bases from V and 7 bases from J, the junction contained 6 bases not matched to a gene. The CDR3 here is CASSPQGAPGYTF. CDR3 bases: TGTGCCAGCAGCCCCCAGGGGGCGCCTGGCTACACCTTC.

The genes are TRBV25-1 and TRBJ2-5; 7 bases align to TRBD2. Germline loops: CDR1 MGHDK, CDR2 SYGVNS. The CDR3 runs to 13 residues. V dropped 10 bases and J dropped 4; count of bases not matched to a gene: 9. The CDR3 sequence is CATSTAGVETQYF. In nucleotides, the CDR3 is TGTGCCACCTCTACTGCGGGAGTAGAGACCCAGTACTTC.

CDR3 residues: CASSLVSGVTNQPQHF. CDR3 DNA: TGTGCCAGCAGCTTGGTTTCAGGGGTTACCAATCAGCCCCAGCATTTT. The chain recombines TRBV5-4 with TRBJ1-5; maybe TRBD1 (6 bases). Germline assignment: CDR1 SGHNT and CDR2 YYREEE (reference sequence). V was cut by 0 bases and J by 3 bases, with 13 bases left in between. This CDR3 contains 16 residues. Combining the CDR3 with reference TRBV5-4 and TRBJ1-5 gives the whole variable domain ETGVTQSPTHLIKTRGQQVTLRCSSQSGHNTVSWYQQALGQGPQFIFQYYREEENGRGNFPPRFSGLQFPNYSSELNVNALELDDSALYLCASSLVSGVTNQPQHFGDGTRLSIL.

The chain combines TRBV15 with TRBJ1-6; D uncertain. Per the germline V gene, CDR1 is LNHNV and CDR2 is YYDKDF (reference sequence). The V gene lost 0 bases and the J gene lost 5 bases, with 8 bases spanning the gap. The CDR3 covers 15 residues. CDR3 sequence: CATSRDRADNSPLHF. The CDR3 nucleotides read TGTGCCACCAGCAGAGATCGGGCCGATAATTCACCCCTCCACTTT.

The V and J genes are TRBV11-3 and TRBJ1-1; 7 positions agree with TRBD1. Trimming cost V 4 bases and J 6 bases; bases outside gene matches: 2. The CDR3 loop spans 12 amino acids. Germline CDR1 SGHNT, CDR2 YENEEA. CDR3 sequence reads: CASSSGGSEAFF. The CDR3 nucleotides are TGTGCCAGCAGCTCAGGGGGGTCTGAAGCTTTCTTT.

The chain joins TRBV5-1 to TRBJ2-5; 7 bases match TRBD1. The CDR3 length is 15 residues. The junction had 11 bases not matched to a gene; V was cut back by 5 bases and J by 4 bases. Germline lookup yields CDR1 SGHRS and CDR2 YFSETQ. This chain's CDR3 is CASSIRTGFSETQYF. The CDR3 coding sequence is TGCGCCAGCAGTATTCGGACAGGCTTTTCAGAGACCCAGTACTTC. The full variable domain, rest sourced from reference TRBV5-1 and TRBJ2-5, is KAGVTQTPRYLIKTRGQQVTLSCSPISGHRSVSWYQQTPGQGLQFLFEYFSETQRNKGNFPGRFSGRQFSNSRSEMNVSTLELGDSALYLCASSIRTGFSETQYFGPGTRLLVL.

The table lists this clone with a count of one. V gene TRBV21-1 combines with J gene TRBJ1-3; the table's D call, TRBD1, was not checked against the DNA. TRBV21-1 is a known pseudogene. The CDR3 consists of 16 residues. Here the CDR3 reads CASSPTQDSSGNTIYF. As DNA, the CDR3 is TGTGCCAGCAGCCCAACACAGGATAGCTCTGGAAACACCATATATTTT.

This chain connects TRBV14 to TRBJ2-2; 10 nucleotides match TRBD1. Germline assignment: CDR1 SGHDN and CDR2 FVKESK. This CDR3 is 18 amino acids long. Trimming cost V 0 bases and J 5 bases; bases outside gene matches: 9. The CDR3 reads CASSQDPTGGIYTGELFF. The CDR3 DNA sequence: TGTGCCAGCAGCCAAGATCCGACAGGGGGCATTTATACCGGGGAGCTGTTTTTT.